This entry concerns a single T cell receptor (beta chain). This sample is part of a study of Graves' ophthalmopathy and Graves' hyperthyroidism. Across the whole study: The stable label applied to hyperthyroidism with no ophthalmopathy within 18 months of follow-up.

Amplification targeted the TCR beta CDR3 regions, with RNA transcripts as the source material. RT-PCR in the first round used HTBI primers; a second-round multiplex PCR followed. Each CDR3 protein is one row after TCRdb ran MiXCR on the multiplex PCR reads. The sample has 500,000 to 700,000 distinct CDR3 sequences; roughly 40% are singletons. Germline V CDR1 and CDR2: DFQATT, SNEGSKA (reference sequence). The CDR3 length is 15 residues. Sequenced sample: peripheral blood or thyroid tissue (not recorded which). The chain combines TRBV20-1 with TRBJ1-4; 7 positions match TRBD1. The sequence was obtained from an adult man with Graves' hyperthyroidism. The CDR3 DNA sequence: TGCAGCGTTGTTCCGGGACAGACCTACAATGAAAAACTGTTTTTT. Protein product: CSVVPGQTYNEKLFF.